This T cell receptor beta chain comes out of a study of T cell changes during pregnancy in multiple sclerosis. Data came from immunoSEQ multiplex PCR; TCRdb stores just in-frame clones and leaves some out. The sample yields tens of thousands of clones, 85% to 95% seen once. The V end lost 5 bases, the J end lost 5 bases, and 12 bases lay between the germline ends. Per the germline V gene, CDR1 is SGHAT and CDR2 is FQNNGV. CDR3 length: 13 residues. The chain combines TRBV11-2 with TRBJ2-5; D is perhaps TRBD1 or TRBD2 (5 bases each). The source is a female donor with multiple sclerosis, enrolled in a pregnancy study. The material sequenced was peripheral blood. In DNA, the CDR3 is TGTGCCAGCAGCCAGAGATGGGGGGAGACCCAGTACTTC. Translating gives CASSQRWGETQYF.